This TCR beta chain was sequenced for a study of beta chain features in type 1 diabetes. This clone occurred once. The junction departs from the called germline gene at one end, perhaps through a read error. There are 11 residues in the CDR3. CDR1 and CDR2 (germline): SGHVS, FQNEAQ. The whole isolated RNA underwent reverse transcription, so sequencing captured expressed TCRB transcripts. The repertoire was sequenced with immunoSEQ multiplex PCR; TCRdb's copy has only in-frame clones and lacks some. The sample lists about 250,000 clones, approximately 14% occurring once. The sequence was collected from a woman aged 40 to 49 in good health. The chain joins TRBV7-8 to TRBJ1-1; D is undetermined. Material: naive CD4+ T cells from blood. CDR3 sequence reads: CASSVDGEAFF. CDR3 DNA: TGCGCCAGCAGCGTTGACGGGGAAGCTTTCTTT.